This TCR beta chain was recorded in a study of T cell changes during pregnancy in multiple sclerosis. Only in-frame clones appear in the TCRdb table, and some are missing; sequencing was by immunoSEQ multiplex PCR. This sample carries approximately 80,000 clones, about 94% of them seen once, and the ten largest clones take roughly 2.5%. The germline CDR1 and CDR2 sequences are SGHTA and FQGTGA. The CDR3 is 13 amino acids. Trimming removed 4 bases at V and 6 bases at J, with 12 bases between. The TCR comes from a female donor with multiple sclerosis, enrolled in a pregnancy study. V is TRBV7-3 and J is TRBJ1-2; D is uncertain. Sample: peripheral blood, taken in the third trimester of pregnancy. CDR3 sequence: CASSSRTGDGYTF. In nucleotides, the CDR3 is TGTGCCAGCAGCTCGAGGACGGGAGATGGCTACACCTTC.